The clone carrying this TCR beta chain has a handful of counts. These data belong to a study of human T cells and chemical hapten exposure. Stated time point: pre-sensitization, week 0. Treatment here: therapeutic diphenylcyclopropenone sensitization with weekly scalp DPC. Patients had alopecia, were aged 18 to 70, and were not pregnant. Germline assignment: CDR1 SGHDT and CDR2 YYEEEE. Trimming took 2 bases from V and 6 from J, leaving 9 bases between them. The CDR3 is 14 residues long. Individual cDNA molecules (in the library) carried attached unique molecular identifiers. Authors' data handling: Samples ranged from about 23,224 to 690,600 TCRs, with a median of about 96,000. Each CDR3 protein is one row after TCRdb ran MiXCR on the RACE reads. What appears here as the V and J calls and clone size reflects TCRdb's work, not the paper's. The sample carries about 59,000 distinct CDR3 sequences, about 11% recorded once.

This clonotype was obtained from a middle-aged woman with alopecia areata. Some clones in this sample may be carry-over from other donors' samples. The V and J genes are TRBV5-6 and TRBJ1-6; no firm D call. The material sequenced was whole blood, taken in connection with sensitization to the hapten diphenylcyclopropenone (DPC). CDR3: CASSFRQINSPLHF. The CDR3 DNA reads TGTGCCAGCAGCTTTCGGCAGATTAATTCACCCCTCCACTTT.